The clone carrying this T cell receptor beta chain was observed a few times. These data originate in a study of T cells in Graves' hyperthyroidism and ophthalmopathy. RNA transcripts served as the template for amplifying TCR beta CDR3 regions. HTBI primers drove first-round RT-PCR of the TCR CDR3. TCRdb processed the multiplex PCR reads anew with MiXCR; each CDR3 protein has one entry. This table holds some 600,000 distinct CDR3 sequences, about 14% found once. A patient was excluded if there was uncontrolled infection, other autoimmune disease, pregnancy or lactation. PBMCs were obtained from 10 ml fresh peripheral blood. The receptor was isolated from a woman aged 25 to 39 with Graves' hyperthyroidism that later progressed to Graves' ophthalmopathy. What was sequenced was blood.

The CDR3 region is CASSSGDRAAAFF. As DNA, the CDR3 is TGCGCCAGCAGCTCGGGGGACAGGGCTGCGGCTTTCTTT. This chain connects TRBV5-1 to TRBJ1-1; 9 bases agree with TRBD1. Per the germline V gene, CDR1 is SGHRS and CDR2 is YFSETQ. V was pared by 3 bases and J by 11 bases, with 8 bases of the junction left unmatched. The CDR3 extends over 13 amino acids.